This T cell receptor (beta chain) was observed in a study of blood T cell repertoires in COVID-19. Study information: T cells, B-cell-depleted T cells, or PBMCs provided the cDNA or gDNA that served as material.

This clone occurred once. Participants came from some 26 US areas, aged about 18 to 95 years. Germline CDR1 reads LNHDA; CDR2 reads SQIVND (reference sequence). Deletions cut 3 bases from V and 2 bases from J, with 22 bases between. This CDR3 is built from 18 residues. Here immunoSEQ multiplex PCR was the method, and the copy in TCRdb shows in-frame clones only, minus some. There are a few hundred thousand clones in the sample; just under 90% occur only once, and about a tenth lies in the top ten. The clonotype originates from a young woman who had recovered from COVID-19. Sample: PBMCs or T cells enriched from blood (not recorded which). This rearrangement joins TRBV19 to TRBJ1-1; D may be TRBD1 (6 bases). Here the CDR3 reads CASSITLESTGANTEAFF. CDR3 nucleotide sequence: TGTGCCAGTAGTATTACCCTTGAATCGACAGGAGCAAACACTGAAGCTTTCTTT.